Listed below are T cell receptor beta chains from one sample, sequenced in a study of blood T cell repertoires in COVID-19. Assay used: immunoSEQ multiplex PCR; TCRdb lists only in-frame clones, some missing. The data hold under 250,000 clones, with just under 85% observed a single time. Source material: peripheral blood. These receptors all stem from a woman aged 55-75 years with active or convalescent COVID-19. Both conserved end residues are part of each CDR3. The D gene is left open where the match is weak. Clone size appears in some rows only: once, few, many, or a class for an expanded clone.

CDR3: CASSLDSGARYNEQFF
DNA: TGTGCCAGCAGCTTGGACAGCGGGGCTCGCTACAATGAGCAGTTCTTC
D: TRBD2
size: -
J: TRBJ2-1
V: TRBV5-4

CDR3: CSVARTDTQYF
DNA: TGCAGCGTGGCACGCACAGATACGCAGTATTTT
D: -
size: -
J: TRBJ2-3
V: TRBV29-1

CDR3: CASSQTGWAYYEQYF
DNA: TGTGCCAGCAGCCAGACAGGGTGGGCGTACTACGAGCAGTACTTC
D: TRBD1
size: -
J: TRBJ2-7
V: TRBV11-3

CDR3: CASSRWTSPPDTQYF
DNA: TGTGCCAGCAGCCGATGGACTAGCCCACCAGATACGCAGTATTTT
D: TRBD2
size: -
J: TRBJ2-3
V: TRBV11-3

CDR3: CAWSVVGRGRSEAFF
DNA: TGTGCCTGGAGTGTAGTTGGCAGGGGACGGTCTGAAGCTTTCTTT
D: -
size: -
J: TRBJ1-1
V: TRBV30

CDR3: CASIPLAGGGGEQFF
DNA: TGTGCCAGCATCCCGCTAGCGGGGGGCGGAGGTGAGCAGTTCTTC
D: TRBD2
size: -
J: TRBJ2-1
V: TRBV2

CDR3: CASSRTGSNDQNIQYF
DNA: TGTGCCAGCAGTCGAACAGGGTCCAACGACCAAAACATTCAGTACTTC
D: -
size: -
J: TRBJ2-4
V: TRBV7-9

CDR3: CASSTGQGAPNYGYTF
DNA: TGTGCCAGCTCCACAGGACAGGGGGCCCCTAACTATGGCTACACCTTC
D: TRBD1
size: -
J: TRBJ1-2
V: TRBV28

CDR3: CASSLEQGAGGYTF
DNA: TGCGCCAGCAGCTTGGAGCAGGGGGCAGGTGGCTACACCTTC
D: TRBD1
size: few
J: TRBJ1-2
V: TRBV5-1

CDR3: CASSYERGGKNIQYF
DNA: TGTGCCAGCAGTTACGAGAGGGGAGGCAAAAACATTCAGTACTTC
D: -
size: -
J: TRBJ2-4
V: TRBV6-6

CDR3: CASSIGSKNIQYF
DNA: TGTGCCAGTAGTATAGGCAGTAAAAACATTCAGTACTTC
D: -
size: -
J: TRBJ2-4
V: TRBV19

CDR3: CSVEDQTGLFVETQYF
DNA: TGCAGCGTTGAAGATCAGACGGGACTATTTGTTGAGACCCAGTACTTC
D: TRBD2
size: once
J: TRBJ2-5
V: TRBV29-1

CDR3: CASRIGLAGPNEQFF
DNA: TGTGCCAGTAGAATCGGACTAGCGGGCCCCAATGAGCAGTTCTTC
D: TRBD2
size: -
J: TRBJ2-1
V: TRBV19

CDR3: CSVGSPPTYEQYF
DNA: TGCAGCGTTGGGAGTCCCCCAACCTACGAGCAGTACTTC
D: -
size: -
J: TRBJ2-7
V: TRBV29-1

CDR3: CASSAGTVNEKLFF
DNA: TGCGCCAGCAGCGCCGGGACAGTTAATGAAAAACTGTTTTTT
D: TRBD1
size: -
J: TRBJ1-4
V: TRBV5-1

CDR3: CASSQGLYTGELFF
DNA: TGTGCCAGCAGCCAGGGACTATACACCGGGGAGCTGTTTTTT
D: TRBD2
size: -
J: TRBJ2-2
V: TRBV3-1/TRBV3-2

CDR3: CAWNRAARVSEAFF
DNA: TGTGCCTGGAACCGTGCAGCGCGAGTGTCTGAAGCTTTCTTT
D: -
size: -
J: TRBJ1-1
V: TRBV30

CDR3: CASSTGLATISSYEQYF
DNA: TGCGCCAGCAGCACGGGACTAGCGACTATAAGCTCCTACGAGCAGTACTTC
D: TRBD2
size: few
J: TRBJ2-7
V: TRBV5-1